This T cell receptor beta chain was found in a study of PD-1 blockade in classical Hodgkin lymphoma. Study results and caveats: It was among complete responders that baseline diversity resembled that of newly diagnosed patients. Baseline TCR diversity was reportedly lower in newly diagnosed patients than in healthy donors. It was reported as lower still in relapsed/refractory patients.

Generated by immunoSEQ multiplex PCR, the TCRdb table keeps only in-frame clones and is missing some. Of 100,000 to 120,000 clones in the sample, about nine tenths are singletons; the top ten hold roughly 19%. The sample's time point: cycle 4 day 1 (C4D1), after more than five weeks of nivolumab. In every patient, relapse followed autologous stem cell transplantation, while exposure to brentuximab vedotin differed. Best responses were complete response, partial response or progressive disease. Comments on this clone: Its antigen is still unknown.

This material consisted of peripheral blood mononuclear cells (PBMCs), taken before the fourth cycle of nivolumab. The receptor's source is a human donor with classical Hodgkin lymphoma.

Here the CDR3 DNA reads TGCGCCAGCAGTTGGACAGGGGATCAGCCCCAGCATTTT. This encodes CASSWTGDQPQHF. The chain uses TRBV5-1 and TRBJ1-5; 9 nucleotides match TRBD1. CDR3 length: 13 amino acids. Germline V gives CDR1 SGHRS, CDR2 YFSETQ. With V trimmed by 5 bases and J by 5 bases, 2 bases remained unmatched. Combining the CDR3 with reference TRBV5-1 and TRBJ1-5 gives the whole variable domain KAGVTQTPRYLIKTRGQQVTLSCSPISGHRSVSWYQQTPGQGLQFLFEYFSETQRNKGNFPGRFSGRQFSNSRSEMNVSTLELGDSALYLCASSWTGDQPQHFGDGTRLSIL.